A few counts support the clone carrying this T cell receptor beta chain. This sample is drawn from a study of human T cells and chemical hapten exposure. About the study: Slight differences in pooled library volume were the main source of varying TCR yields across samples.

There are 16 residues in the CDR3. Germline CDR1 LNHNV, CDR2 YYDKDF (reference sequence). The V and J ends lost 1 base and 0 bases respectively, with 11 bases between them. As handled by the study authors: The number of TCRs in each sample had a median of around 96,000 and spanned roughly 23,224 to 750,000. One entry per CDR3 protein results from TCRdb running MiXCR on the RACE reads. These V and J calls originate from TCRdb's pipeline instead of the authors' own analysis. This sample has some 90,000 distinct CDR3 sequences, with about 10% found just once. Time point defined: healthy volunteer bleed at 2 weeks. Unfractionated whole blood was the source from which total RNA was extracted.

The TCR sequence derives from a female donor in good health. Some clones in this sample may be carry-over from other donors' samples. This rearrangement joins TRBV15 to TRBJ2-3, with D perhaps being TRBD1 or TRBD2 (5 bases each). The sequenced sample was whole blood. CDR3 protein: CATSRGEGQSTDTQYF. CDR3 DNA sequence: TGTGCCACCAGCAGAGGAGAGGGGCAGAGCACAGATACGCAGTATTTT.